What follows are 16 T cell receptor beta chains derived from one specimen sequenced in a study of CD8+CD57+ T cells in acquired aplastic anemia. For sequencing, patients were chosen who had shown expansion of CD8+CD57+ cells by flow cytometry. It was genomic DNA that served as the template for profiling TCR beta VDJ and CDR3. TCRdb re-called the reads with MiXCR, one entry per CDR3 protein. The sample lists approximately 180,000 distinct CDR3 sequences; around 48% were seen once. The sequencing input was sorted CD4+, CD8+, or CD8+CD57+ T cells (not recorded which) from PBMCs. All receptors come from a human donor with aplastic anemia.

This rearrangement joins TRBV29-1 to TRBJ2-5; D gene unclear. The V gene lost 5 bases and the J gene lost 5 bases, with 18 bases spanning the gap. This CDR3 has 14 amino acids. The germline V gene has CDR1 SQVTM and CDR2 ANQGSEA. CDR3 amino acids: CSVPFLDGPETQYF. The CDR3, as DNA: TGCAGCGTTCCTTTTTTGGACGGCCCGGAGACCCAGTACTTC.

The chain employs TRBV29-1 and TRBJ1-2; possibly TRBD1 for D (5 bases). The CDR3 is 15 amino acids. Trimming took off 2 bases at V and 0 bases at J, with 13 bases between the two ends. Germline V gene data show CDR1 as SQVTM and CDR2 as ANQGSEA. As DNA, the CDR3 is TGCAGCGTTGAAATGTCGGGGGTTACTAACTATGGCTACACCTTC. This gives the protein CSVEMSGVTNYGYTF. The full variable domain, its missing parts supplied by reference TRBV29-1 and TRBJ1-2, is SAVISQKPSRDICQRGTSLTIQCQVDSQVTMMFWYRQQPGQSLTLIATANQGSEATYESGFVIDKFPISRPNLTFSTLTVSNMSPEDSSIYLCSVEMSGVTNYGYTFGSGTRLTVV.

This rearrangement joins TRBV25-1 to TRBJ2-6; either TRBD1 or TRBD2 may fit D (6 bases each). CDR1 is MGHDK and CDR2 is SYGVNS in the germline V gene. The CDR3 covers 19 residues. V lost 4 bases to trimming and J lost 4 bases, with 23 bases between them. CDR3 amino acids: CASSATGKTGVPGANVLTF. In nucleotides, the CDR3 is TGTGCCAGCAGTGCCACAGGGAAAACGGGAGTGCCCGGGGCCAACGTCCTGACTTTC.

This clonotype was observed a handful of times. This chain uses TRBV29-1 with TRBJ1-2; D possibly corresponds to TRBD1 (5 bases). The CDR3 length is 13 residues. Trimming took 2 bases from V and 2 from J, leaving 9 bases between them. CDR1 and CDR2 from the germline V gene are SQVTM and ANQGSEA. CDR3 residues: CSVEKGPNYGYTF. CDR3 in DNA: TGCAGCGTTGAAAAGGGGCCCAACTATGGCTACACCTTC. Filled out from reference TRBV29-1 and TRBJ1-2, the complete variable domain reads SAVISQKPSRDICQRGTSLTIQCQVDSQVTMMFWYRQQPGQSLTLIATANQGSEATYESGFVIDKFPISRPNLTFSTLTVSNMSPEDSSIYLCSVEKGPNYGYTFGSGTRLTVV.

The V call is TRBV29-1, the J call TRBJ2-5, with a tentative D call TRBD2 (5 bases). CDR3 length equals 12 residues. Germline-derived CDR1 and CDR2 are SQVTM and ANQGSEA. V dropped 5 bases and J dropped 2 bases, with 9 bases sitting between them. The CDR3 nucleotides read TGCAGCGTTCGTAGCGCGCAAGAGACCCAGTACTTC. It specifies CSVRSAQETQYF. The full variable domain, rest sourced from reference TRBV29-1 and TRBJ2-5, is SAVISQKPSRDICQRGTSLTIQCQVDSQVTMMFWYRQQPGQSLTLIATANQGSEATYESGFVIDKFPISRPNLTFSTLTVSNMSPEDSSIYLCSVRSAQETQYFGPGTRLLVL.

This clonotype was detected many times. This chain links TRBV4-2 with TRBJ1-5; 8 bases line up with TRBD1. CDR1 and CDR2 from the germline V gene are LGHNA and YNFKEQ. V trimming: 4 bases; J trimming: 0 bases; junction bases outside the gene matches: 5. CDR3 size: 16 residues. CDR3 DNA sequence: TGTGCCAGCAGCCGGACAGGGACTAATAGCAATCAGCCCCAGCATTTT. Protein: CASSRTGTNSNQPQHF.

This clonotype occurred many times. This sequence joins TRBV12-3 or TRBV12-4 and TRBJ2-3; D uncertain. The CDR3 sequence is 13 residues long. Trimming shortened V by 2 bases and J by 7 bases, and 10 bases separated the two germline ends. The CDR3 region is CASSLNSLYTQYF. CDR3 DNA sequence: TGTGCCAGCAGTTTAAACAGTCTGTATACGCAGTATTTT.

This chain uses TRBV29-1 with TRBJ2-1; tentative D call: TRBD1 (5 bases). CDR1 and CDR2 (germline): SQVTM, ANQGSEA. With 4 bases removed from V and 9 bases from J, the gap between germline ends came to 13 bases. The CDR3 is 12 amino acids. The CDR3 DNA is TGCAGCGTTGTTATCAGGGTTGGTGAGCAGTTCTTC. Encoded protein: CSVVIRVGEQFF.

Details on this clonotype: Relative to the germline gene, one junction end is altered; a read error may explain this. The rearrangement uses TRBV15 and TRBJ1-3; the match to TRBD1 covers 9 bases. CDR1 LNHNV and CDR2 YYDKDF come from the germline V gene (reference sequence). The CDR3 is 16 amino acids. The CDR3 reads CATSGARDRAGNAIYF. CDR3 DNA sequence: TGTGCCACCAGCGGGGCACGGGACAGGGCCGGAAACGCCATATATTTT. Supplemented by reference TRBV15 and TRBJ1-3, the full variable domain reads DAMVIQNPRYQVTQFGKPVTLSCSQTLNHNVMYWYQQKSSQAPKLLFHYYDKDFNNEADTPDNFQSRRPNTSFCFLDIRSPGLGDTAMYLCATSGARDRAGNAIYFGEGSWLTVV.

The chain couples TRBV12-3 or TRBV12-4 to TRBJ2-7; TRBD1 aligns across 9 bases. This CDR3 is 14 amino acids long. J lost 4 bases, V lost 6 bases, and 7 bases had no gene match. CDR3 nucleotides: TGTGCCAGCAGCTCATTACAGGGGGCGTACGAGCAGTACTTC. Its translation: CASSSLQGAYEQYF.

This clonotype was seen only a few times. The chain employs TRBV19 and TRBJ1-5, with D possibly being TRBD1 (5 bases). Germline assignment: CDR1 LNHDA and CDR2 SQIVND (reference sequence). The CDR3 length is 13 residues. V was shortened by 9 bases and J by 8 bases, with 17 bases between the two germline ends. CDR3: CASNTGVWEPQHF. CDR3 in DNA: TGTGCCAGCAACACGGGGGTTTGGGAGCCCCAGCATTTT. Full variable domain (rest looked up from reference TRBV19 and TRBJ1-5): DGGITQSPKYLFRKEGQNVTLSCEQNLNHDAMYWYRQDPGQGLRLIYYSQIVNDFQKGDIAEGYSVSREKKESFPLTVTSAQKNPTAFYLCASNTGVWEPQHFGDGTRLSIL.

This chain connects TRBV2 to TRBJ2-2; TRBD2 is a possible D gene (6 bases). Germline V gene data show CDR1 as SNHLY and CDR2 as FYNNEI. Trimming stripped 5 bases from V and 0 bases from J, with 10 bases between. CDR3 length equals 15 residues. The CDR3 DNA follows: TGTGCCAGCAGTCTGGGGGGAACGAACACCGGGGAGCTGTTTTTT. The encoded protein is CASSLGGTNTGELFF.

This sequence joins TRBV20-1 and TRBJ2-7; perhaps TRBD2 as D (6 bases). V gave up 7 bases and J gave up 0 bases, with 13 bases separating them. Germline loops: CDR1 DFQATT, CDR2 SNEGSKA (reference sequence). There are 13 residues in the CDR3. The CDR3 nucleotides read TGCAGTGTCGGCGGGGTGATCTCCTACGAGCAGTACTTC. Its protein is CSVGGVISYEQYF.

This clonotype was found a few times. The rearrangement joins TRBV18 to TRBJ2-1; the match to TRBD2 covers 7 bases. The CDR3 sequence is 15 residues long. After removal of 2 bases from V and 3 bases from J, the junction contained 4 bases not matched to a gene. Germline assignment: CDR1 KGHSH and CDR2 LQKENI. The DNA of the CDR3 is TGTGCCAGCTCACCAGGACTAGGGGACTACAATGAGCAGTTCTTC. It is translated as CASSPGLGDYNEQFF.

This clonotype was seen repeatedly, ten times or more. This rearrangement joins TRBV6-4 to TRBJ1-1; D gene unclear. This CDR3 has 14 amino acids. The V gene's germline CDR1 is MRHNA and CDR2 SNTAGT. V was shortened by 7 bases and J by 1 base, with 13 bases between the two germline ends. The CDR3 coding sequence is TGTGCCAGCAAGATGGCGGCAGGGAACACTGAAGCTTTCTTT. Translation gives CASKMAAGNTEAFF.

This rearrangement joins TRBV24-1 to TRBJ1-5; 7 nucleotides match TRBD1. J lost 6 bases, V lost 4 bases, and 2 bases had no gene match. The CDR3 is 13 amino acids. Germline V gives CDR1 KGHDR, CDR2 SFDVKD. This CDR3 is CATSENRGQPQHF. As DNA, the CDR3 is TGTGCCACCAGTGAGAACAGGGGTCAGCCCCAGCATTTT.